Included here is one TCR beta chain sequence, with context. The antigen is undetermined. The final CDR3 position lacks the conserved phenylalanine or tryptophan, pointing to a likely read error. This CDR3 has 16 residues. Germline V CDR1 and CDR2: KGHDR, SFDVKD. TCR beta cDNA was made from roughly 500 ng total RNA with a constant-region primer. Libraries for TCR beta were built through three nested multiplex PCR rounds, which together made up a slightly modified ARM-PCR procedure. A C-beta reverse primer was combined with TRBV1-TRBV30 forward primers in the first two PCR rounds, and each round had approximately 10 cycles. One entry per CDR3 protein results from TCRdb running MiXCR on the multiplex PCR reads. The table lists tens of thousands of distinct CDR3 sequences, about 75% of them singletons, with approximately 27% in the top ten. The entry originates in a study of tumor-infiltrating lymphocytes in primary liver carcinoma. Study in general: Stage T1-T3 N0M0 tumors spanned about 4.2 to 10 cm.

Notes on the study in general: Significantly greater top-250-clone fractions characterized tumors relative to blood (p = 0.039).

Between roughly 17 and 33 mg of unsorted bulk tissue served as the source from which RNA and DNA were co-extracted. The sequence was obtained from a man aged 35 to 55 with primary liver carcinoma and hepatitis B virus infection. This chain joins TRBV24-1 and TRBJ2-1, with 9 bases aligning to TRBD2. Input material: tumor-adjacent normal liver tissue. CDR3 DNA sequence: TGTGCCACCGGTGAAAGGGTAGCGGGAGTACGGAATGAGCAGTTCCTC. Amino acids: CATGERVAGVRNEQFL.